Sequencing of this T cell receptor (beta chain) was carried out in a study of CD8 T cells in Susac syndrome. Turning to the study itself: The sequenced Susac syndrome patients comprised six with active disease and roughly 8 in remission.

This CDR3 region has 13 residues. V was pared by 5 bases and J by 4 bases, with 12 bases between. Random-hexamer reverse transcription was applied to about 0.45 to 1 ug RNA. TCRdb reanalysed the immunoSEQ multiplex PCR reads using MiXCR and keeps one entry per CDR3 protein. The repertoire consists of 130,000 to 150,000 distinct CDR3 sequences, with 90% to 97% occurring once and the leading ten covering roughly 0.084%. The sample was CD4+ T cells from PBMCs. This TCR was sampled from a human donor with Susac syndrome. V usage is TRBV12-3 or TRBV12-4 and J usage is TRBJ2-7, with D unresolved. CDR3 amino acids: CASSPGDFYEQYF. Here the CDR3 DNA reads TGTGCCAGCAGTCCGGGCGATTTTTACGAGCAGTACTTC.